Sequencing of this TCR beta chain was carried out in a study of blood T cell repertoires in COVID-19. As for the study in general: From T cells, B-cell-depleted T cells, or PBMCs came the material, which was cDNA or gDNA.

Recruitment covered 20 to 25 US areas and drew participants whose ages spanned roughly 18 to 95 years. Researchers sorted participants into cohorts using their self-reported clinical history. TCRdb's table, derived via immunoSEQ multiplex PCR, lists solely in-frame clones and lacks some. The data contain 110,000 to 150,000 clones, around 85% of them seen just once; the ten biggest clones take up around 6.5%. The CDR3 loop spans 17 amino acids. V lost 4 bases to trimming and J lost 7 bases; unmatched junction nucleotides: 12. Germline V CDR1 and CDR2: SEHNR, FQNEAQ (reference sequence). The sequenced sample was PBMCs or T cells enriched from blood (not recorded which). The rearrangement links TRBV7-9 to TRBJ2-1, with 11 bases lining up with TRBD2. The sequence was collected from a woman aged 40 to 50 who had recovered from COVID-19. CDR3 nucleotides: TGTGCCAGCAGCTCTGCGGTAGGGACTAGCGGAACAAATGAGCAGTTCTTC. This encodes CASSSAVGTSGTNEQFF. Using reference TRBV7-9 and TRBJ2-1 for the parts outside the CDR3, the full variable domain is DTGVSQNPRHKITKRGQNVTFRCDPISEHNRLYWYRQTLGQGPEFLTYFQNEAQLEKSRLLSDRFSAERPKGSFSTLEIQRTEQGDSAMYLCASSSAVGTSGTNEQFFGPGTRLTVL.